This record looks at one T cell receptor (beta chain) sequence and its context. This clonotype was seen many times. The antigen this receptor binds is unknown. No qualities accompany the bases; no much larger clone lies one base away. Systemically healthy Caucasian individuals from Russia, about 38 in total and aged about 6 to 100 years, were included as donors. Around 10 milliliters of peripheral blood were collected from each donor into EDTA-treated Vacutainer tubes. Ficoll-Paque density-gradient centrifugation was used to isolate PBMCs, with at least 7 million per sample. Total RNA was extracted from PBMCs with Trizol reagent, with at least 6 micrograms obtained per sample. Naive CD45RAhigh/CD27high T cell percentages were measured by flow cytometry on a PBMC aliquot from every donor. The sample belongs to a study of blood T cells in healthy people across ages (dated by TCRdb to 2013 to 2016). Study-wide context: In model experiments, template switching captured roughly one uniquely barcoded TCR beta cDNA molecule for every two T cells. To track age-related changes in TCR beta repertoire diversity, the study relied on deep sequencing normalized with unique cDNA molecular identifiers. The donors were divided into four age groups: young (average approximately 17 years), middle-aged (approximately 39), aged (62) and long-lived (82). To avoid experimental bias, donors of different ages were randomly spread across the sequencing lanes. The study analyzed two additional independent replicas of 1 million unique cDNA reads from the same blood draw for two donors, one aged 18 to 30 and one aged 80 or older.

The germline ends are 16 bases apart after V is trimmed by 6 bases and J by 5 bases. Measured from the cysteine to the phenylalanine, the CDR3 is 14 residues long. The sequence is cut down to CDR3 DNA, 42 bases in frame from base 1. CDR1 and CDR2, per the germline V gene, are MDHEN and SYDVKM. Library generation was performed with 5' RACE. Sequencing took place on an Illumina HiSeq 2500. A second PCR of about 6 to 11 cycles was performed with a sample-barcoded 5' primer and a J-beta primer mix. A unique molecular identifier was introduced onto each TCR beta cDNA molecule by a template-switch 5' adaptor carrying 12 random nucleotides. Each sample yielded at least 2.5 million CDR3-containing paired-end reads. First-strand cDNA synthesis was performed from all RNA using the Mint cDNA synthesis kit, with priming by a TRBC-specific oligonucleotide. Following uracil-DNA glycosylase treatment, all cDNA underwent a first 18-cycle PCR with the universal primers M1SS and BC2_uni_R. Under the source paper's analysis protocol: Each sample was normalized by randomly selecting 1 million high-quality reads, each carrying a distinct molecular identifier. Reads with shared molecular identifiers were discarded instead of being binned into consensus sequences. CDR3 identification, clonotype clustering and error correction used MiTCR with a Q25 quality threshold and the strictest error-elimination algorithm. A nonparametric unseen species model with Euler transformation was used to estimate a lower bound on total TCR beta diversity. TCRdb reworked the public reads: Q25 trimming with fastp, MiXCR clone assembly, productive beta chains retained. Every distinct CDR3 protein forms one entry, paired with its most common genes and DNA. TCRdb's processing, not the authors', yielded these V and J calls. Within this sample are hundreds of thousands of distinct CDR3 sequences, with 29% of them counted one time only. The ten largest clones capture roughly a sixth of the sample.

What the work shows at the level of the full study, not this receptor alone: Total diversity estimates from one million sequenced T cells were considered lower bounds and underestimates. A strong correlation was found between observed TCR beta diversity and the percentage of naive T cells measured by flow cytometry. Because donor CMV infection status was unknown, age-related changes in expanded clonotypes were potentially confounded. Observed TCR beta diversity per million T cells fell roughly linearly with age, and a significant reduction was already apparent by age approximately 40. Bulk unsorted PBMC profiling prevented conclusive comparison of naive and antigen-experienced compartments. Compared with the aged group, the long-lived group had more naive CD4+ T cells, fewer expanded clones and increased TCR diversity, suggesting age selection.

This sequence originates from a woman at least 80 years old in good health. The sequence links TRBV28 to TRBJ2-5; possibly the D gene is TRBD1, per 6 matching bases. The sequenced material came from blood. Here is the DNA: TGTGCCAGCAGCCACCCTGGGGGCGACGAGACCCAGTACTTC. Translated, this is CASSHPGGDETQYF.